This T cell receptor beta chain was obtained from a study of radiation and T cells in renal cell carcinoma. Noted time point: blood 2 weeks post-SBRT. Treatment meaning: 15 Gy SBRT to primary tumor, nephrectomy 4 weeks later. Germline-derived CDR1 and CDR2 are SEHNR and FQNEAQ (reference sequence). The CDR3 consists of 15 residues. The ends lost 4 bases at V and 4 bases at J; junction bases unmatched: 5. Sequenced by immunoSEQ multiplex PCR; TCRdb stores in-frame clones only, minus some. The data hold some 150,000 clones, with roughly 86% observed a single time. The rearrangement uses TRBV7-9 and TRBJ1-5; 9 nucleotides agree with TRBD1. This sample comprised blood, obtained from a patient whose treatment included radiotherapy and nephrectomy. The TCR originated in a woman aged 45 to 65 with renal cell carcinoma. The CDR3 spells CASSSSGQGNQPQHF. CDR3 nucleotide sequence: TGTGCCAGCAGCTCCTCGGGACAGGGTAATCAGCCCCAGCATTTT.